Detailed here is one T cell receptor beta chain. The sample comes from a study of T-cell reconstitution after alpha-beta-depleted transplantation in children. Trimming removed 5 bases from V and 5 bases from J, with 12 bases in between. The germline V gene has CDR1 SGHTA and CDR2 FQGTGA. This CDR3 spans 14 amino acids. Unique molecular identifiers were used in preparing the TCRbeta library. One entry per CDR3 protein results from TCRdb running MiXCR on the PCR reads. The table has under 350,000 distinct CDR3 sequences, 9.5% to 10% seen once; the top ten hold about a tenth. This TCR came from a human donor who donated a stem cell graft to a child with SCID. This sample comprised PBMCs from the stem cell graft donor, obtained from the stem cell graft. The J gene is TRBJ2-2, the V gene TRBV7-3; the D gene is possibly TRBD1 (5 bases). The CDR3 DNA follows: TGTGCCAGCAGCCCACAGACAGTTACCGGGGAGCTGTTTTTT. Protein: CASSPQTVTGELFF.